A selection of T cell receptor beta chains follows, all from one sample in a study of T cell changes during pregnancy in multiple sclerosis. The table came from immunoSEQ multiplex PCR; TCRdb's copy has only in-frame clones and leaves some out. The data contain around 68,000 clones, roughly nine tenths of them singletons. The material was peripheral blood, obtained after pregnancy. The source is a female donor in good health, enrolled as a control in a pregnancy study. The CDR3 runs from the conserved cysteine through the conserved F or W. The order of the fields is V gene, J gene, CDR3 protein.

TRBV7-2	TRBJ1-2	CASSGRTGGRDGYTF
TRBV5-1	TRBJ1-6	CASSDGGIRSYNSPLHF
TRBV4-3	TRBJ1-1	CASSQDTPVNTEAFF
TRBV5-6	TRBJ1-2	CASSLAPVGRGGYTF
TRBV9	TRBJ2-5	CASSVRGNQETQYF
TRBV2	TRBJ2-7	CASRGQGNYEQYF
TRBV10-3	TRBJ2-6	CAIPTGAISGANVLTF
TRBV6-6	TRBJ2-5	CASSWVGVQETQYF
TRBV30	TRBJ1-1	CACRQGEGAEAFF
TRBV5-1	TRBJ1-1	CASSPGQGGTEAFF
TRBV5-5	TRBJ2-7	CASSLGGQGAHYEQYF
TRBV4-2	TRBJ1-6	CASSPAGGAHNSPLHF
TRBV10-3	TRBJ1-2	CAIWGELQDYGYTF
TRBV4-3	TRBJ1-2	CASNGRGDYGYTF
TRBV5-6	TRBJ1-1	CASSLASGWDTEAFF
TRBV18	TRBJ1-2	CASSPPGGLNYGYTF
TRBV5-4	TRBJ1-2	CASSHRTGNYGYTF